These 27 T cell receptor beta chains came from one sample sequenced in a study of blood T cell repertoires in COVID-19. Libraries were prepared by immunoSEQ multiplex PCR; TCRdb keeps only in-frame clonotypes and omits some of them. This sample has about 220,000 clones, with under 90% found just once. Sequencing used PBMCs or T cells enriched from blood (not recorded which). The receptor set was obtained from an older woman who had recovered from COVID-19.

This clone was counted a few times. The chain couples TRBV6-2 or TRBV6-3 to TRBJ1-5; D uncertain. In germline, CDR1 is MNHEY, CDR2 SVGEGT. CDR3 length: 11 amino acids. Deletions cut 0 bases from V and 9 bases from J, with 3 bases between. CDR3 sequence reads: CASSYSGPQHF. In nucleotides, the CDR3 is TGTGCCAGCAGTTACTCCGGGCCCCAGCATTTT.

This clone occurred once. CDR3 DNA: TGTGCCAGCAGCTTCACAGGAGGGGCAGATACGCAGTATTTT. Protein: CASSFTGGADTQYF. The V call is TRBV11-2, the J call TRBJ2-3; possible D gene TRBD2, 6 bases. The CDR3 is 14 residues long. Germline lookup yields CDR1 SGHAT and CDR2 FQNNGV. V was pared by 3 bases and J by 4 bases, with 11 bases between. Complete variable domain (other parts from reference TRBV11-2 and TRBJ2-3): EAGVAQSPRYKIIEKRQSVAFWCNPISGHATLYWYQQILGQGPKLLIQFQNNGVVDDSQLPKDRFSAERLKGVDSTLKIQPAKLEDSAVYLCASSFTGGADTQYFGPGTRLTVL.

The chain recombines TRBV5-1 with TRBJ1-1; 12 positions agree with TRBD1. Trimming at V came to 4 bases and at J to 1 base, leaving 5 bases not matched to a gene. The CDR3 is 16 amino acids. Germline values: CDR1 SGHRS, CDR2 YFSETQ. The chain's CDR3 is CASSPGTGGSNTEAFF. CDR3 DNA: TGCGCCAGCAGCCCTGGGACAGGGGGCTCGAACACTGAAGCTTTCTTT.

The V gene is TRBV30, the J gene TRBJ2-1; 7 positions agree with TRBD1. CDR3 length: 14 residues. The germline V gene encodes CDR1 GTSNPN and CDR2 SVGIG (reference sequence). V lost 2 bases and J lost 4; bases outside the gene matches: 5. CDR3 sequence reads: CAWSPGQLYNEQFF. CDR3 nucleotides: TGTGCCTGGAGTCCGGGACAGCTTTACAATGAGCAGTTCTTC. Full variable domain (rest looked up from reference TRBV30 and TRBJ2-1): SQTIHQWPATLVQPVGSPLSLECTVEGTSNPNLYWYRQAAGRGLQLLFYSVGIGQISSEVPQNLSASRPQDRQFILSSKKLLLSDSGFYLCAWSPGQLYNEQFFGPGTRLTVL.

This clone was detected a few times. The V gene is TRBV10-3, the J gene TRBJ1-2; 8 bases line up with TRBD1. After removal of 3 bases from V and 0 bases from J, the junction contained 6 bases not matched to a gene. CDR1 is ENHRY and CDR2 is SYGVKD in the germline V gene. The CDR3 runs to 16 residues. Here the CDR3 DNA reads TGTGCCATCAGTGAAACTGGACAGGGATCTAACTATGGCTACACCTTC. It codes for CAISETGQGSNYGYTF.

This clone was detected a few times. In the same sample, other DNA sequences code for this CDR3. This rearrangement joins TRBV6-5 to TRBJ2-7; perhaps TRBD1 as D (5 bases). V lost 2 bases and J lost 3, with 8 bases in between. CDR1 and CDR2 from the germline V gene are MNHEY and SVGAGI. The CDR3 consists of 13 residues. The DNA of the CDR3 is TGTGCCAGCAGTTACAGGCAGGGCTACGAGCAGTACTTC. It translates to CASSYRQGYEQYF.

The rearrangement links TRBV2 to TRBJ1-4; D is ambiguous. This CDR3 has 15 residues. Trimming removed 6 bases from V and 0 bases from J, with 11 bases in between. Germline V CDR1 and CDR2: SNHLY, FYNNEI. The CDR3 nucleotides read TGTGCCAGCAGATCTGGGCTTGCAACTAATGAAAAACTGTTTTTT. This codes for CASRSGLATNEKLFF.

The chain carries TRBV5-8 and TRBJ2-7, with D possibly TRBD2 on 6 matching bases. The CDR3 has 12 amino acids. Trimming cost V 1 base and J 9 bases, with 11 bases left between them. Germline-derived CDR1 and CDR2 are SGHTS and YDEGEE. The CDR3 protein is CASSLSQGGQYF. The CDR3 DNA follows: TGTGCCAGCAGCTTGAGTCAGGGAGGGCAGTACTTC.

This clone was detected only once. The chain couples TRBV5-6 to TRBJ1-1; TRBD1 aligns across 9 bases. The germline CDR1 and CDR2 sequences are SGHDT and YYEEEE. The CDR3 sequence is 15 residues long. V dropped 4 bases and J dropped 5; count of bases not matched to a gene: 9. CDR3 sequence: CASSPLQGARTEAFF. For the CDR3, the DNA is TGTGCCAGCAGCCCTCTACAGGGGGCGCGGACTGAAGCTTTCTTT.

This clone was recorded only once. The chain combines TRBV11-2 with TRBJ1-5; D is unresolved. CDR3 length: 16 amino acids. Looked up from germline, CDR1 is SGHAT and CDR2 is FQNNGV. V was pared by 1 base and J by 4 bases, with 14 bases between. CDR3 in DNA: TGTGCCAGCAGCTTAGTGGCGAGCCCCAGGAATCAGCCCCAGCATTTT. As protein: CASSLVASPRNQPQHF.

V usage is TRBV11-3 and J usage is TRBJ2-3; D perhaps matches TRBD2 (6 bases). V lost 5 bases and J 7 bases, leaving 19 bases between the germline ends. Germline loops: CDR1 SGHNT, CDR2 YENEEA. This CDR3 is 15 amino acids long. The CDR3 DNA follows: TGTGCCAGCAGCCCAGGTCCCTCTAGCGACCATACGCAGTATTTT. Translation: CASSPGPSSDHTQYF.

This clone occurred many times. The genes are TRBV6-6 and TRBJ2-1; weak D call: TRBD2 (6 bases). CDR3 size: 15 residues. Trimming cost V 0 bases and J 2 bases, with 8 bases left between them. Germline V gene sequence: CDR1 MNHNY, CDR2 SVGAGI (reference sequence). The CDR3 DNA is TGTGCCAGCAGTTACTCACGGGGGACCTACAATGAGCAGTTCTTC. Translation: CASSYSRGTYNEQFF.

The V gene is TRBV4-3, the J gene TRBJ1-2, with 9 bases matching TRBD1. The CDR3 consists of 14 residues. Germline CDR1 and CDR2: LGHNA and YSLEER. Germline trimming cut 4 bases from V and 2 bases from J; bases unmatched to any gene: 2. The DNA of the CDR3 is TGCGCCAGCAGCCGGGACAGGGTAAACTATGGCTACACCTTC. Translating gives CASSRDRVNYGYTF.

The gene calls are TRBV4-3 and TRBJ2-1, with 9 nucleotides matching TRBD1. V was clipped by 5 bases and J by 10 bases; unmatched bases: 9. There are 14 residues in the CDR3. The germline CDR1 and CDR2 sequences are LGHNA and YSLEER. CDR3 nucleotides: TGCGCCAGCAGCAAAGGGGACAGGGTTGCAGAGCAGTTCTTC. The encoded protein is CASSKGDRVAEQFF.

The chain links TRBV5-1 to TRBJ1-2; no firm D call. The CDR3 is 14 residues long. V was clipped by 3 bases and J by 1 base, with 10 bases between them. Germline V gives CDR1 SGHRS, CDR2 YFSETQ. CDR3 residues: CASSWPGSNYGYTF. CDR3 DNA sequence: TGCGCCAGCAGCTGGCCTGGCAGTAACTATGGCTACACCTTC.

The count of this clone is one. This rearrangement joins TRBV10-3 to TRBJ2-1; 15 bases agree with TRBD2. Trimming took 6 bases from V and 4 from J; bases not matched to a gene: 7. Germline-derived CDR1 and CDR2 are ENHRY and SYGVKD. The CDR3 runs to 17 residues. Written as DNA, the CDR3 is TGTGCCATCAGGATTGGACTAGCGGGAGGGGATTACAATGAGCAGTTCTTC. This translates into CAIRIGLAGGDYNEQFF.

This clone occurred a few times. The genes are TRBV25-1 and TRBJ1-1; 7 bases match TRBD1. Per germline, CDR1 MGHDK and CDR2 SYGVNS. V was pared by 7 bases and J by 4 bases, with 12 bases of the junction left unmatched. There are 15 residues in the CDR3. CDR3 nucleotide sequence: TGTGCCAGCATCAAAGACCTAGGGGGCCGCACTGAAGCTTTCTTT. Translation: CASIKDLGGRTEAFF.

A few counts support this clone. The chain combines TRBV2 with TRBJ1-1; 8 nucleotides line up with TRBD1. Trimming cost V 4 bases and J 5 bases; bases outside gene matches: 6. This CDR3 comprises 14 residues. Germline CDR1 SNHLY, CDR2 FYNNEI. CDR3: CASSVQGARTEAFF. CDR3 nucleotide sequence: TGTGCCAGCAGTGTGCAGGGGGCACGGACTGAAGCTTTCTTT.

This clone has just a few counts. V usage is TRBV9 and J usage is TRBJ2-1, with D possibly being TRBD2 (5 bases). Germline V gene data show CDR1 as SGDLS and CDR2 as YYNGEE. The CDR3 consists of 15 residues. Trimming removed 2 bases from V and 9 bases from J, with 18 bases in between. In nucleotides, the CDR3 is TGTGCCAGCAGCGTTTCAGCGGAACTACGGGGTGAGCAGTTCTTC. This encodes CASSVSAELRGEQFF.

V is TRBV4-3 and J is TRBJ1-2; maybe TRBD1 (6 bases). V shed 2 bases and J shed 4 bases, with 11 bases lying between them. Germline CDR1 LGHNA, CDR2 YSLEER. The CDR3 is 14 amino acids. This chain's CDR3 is CASSQSVDSYGYTF. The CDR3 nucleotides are TGCGCCAGCAGCCAATCCGTGGACAGCTATGGCTACACCTTC.

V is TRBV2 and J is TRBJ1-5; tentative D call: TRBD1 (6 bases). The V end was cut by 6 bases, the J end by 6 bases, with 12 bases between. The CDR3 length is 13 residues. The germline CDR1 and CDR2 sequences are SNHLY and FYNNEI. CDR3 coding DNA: TGTGCCAGCAGCCAACAGGGTAGTCAGCCCCAGCATTTT. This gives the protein CASSQQGSQPQHF.

The CDR3 DNA follows: TGTGCCAGTAGTATTTTTGAAGATGCACAGGGGGCCACCGGGGAGCTGTTTTTT. This sequence encodes CASSIFEDAQGATGELFF. The gene calls are TRBV19 and TRBJ2-2; 9 bases align to TRBD1. The V segment lost 3 bases and the J segment 4 bases; nucleotides outside the gene matches: 12. CDR3 length: 18 amino acids. The germline V gene encodes CDR1 LNHDA and CDR2 SQIVND (reference sequence).

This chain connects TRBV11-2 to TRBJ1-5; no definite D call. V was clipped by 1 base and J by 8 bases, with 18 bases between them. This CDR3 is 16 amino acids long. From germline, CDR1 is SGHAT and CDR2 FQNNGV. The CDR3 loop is CASSLVSGRVGEPQHF. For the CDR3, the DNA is TGTGCCAGCAGCTTAGTTTCGGGTAGGGTGGGAGAGCCCCAGCATTTT.

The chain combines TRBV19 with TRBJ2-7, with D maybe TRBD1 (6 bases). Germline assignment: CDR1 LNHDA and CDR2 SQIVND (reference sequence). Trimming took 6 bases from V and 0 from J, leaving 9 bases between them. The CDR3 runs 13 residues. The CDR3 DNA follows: TGTGCCAGTAGCGCACAGGGCTCCTACGAGCAGTACTTC. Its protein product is CASSAQGSYEQYF.

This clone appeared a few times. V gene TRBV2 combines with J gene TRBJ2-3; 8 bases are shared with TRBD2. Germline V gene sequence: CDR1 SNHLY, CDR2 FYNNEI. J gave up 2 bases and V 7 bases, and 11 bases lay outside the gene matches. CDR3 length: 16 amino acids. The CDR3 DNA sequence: TGTGCCAGCATTTGGGGTCTAGCGGGCCTCACAGATACGCAGTATTTT. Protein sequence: CASIWGLAGLTDTQYF.

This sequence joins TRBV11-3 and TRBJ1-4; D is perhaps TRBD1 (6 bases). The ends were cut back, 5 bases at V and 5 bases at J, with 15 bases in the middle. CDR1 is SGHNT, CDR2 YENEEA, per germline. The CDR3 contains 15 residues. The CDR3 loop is CASSEGGRRNEKLFF. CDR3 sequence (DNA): TGTGCCAGCAGCGAAGGGGGACGGAGAAATGAAAAACTGTTTTTT.

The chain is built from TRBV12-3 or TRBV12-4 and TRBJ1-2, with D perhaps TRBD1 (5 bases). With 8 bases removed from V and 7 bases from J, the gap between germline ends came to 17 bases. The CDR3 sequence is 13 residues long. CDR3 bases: TGTGCCAGCTCCTGGGGGGATCGCTCTGGCTACACCTTC. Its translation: CASSWGDRSGYTF.